The 18 T cell receptor beta chains below all came from one sample that was sequenced in a study of blood T cell repertoires in COVID-19. Here immunoSEQ multiplex PCR was the method, and the copy in TCRdb shows in-frame clones only, minus some. The sample carries 130,000 or so clones, around 80% recorded once. Sequencing was done on a sample of PBMCs or T cells enriched from blood (not recorded which). The source is a man in his forties with acute COVID-19.

This clone was counted a single time. The J gene is TRBJ1-1, the V gene TRBV5-1, with D possibly being TRBD1 (6 bases). The CDR3 sequence is 16 residues long. The V gene's germline CDR1 is SGHRS and CDR2 YFSETQ. V was trimmed by 0 bases and J by 4 bases, leaving 16 bases between them. DNA of the CDR3: TGCGCCAGCAGCTTGGCCGATGGGGGCGAGGTCACTGAAGCTTTCTTT. Its protein product is CASSLADGGEVTEAFF.

This sequence joins TRBV6-5 and TRBJ1-2; TRBD1 is a possible D gene (5 bases). Germline CDR1 MNHEY, CDR2 SVGAGI. CDR3 length equals 14 residues. V was clipped by 8 bases and J by 8 bases, with 21 bases between them. The CDR3: CASYPQGEVGGYTF. Written as DNA, the CDR3 is TGTGCCAGCTACCCCCAAGGGGAAGTCGGGGGCTACACCTTC.

This clone came up once. The genes are TRBV6-5 and TRBJ2-2; 7 bases match TRBD1. J lost 1 base, V lost 6 bases, and 5 bases had no gene match. Germline V gives CDR1 MNHEY, CDR2 SVGAGI. The CDR3 has 15 amino acids. This chain's CDR3 is CASSIRDRNTGELFF. The CDR3 DNA reads as TGTGCCAGCAGCATCCGGGACAGGAACACCGGGGAGCTGTTTTTT.

This clone has just one count. The CDR3 loop reads CASSYGQGRETQYF. The CDR3 DNA follows: TGTGCCAGCAGTTACGGGCAGGGGCGCGAGACCCAGTACTTC. The V call is TRBV6-5, the J call TRBJ2-5, with TRBD1 as a possible D gene (6 bases). Trimming removed 2 bases from V and 5 bases from J, with 12 bases in between. Germline CDR1 reads MNHEY; CDR2 reads SVGAGI. The CDR3 covers 14 residues.

V gene TRBV10-3 combines with J gene TRBJ1-5, with TRBD1 identical over 8 bases. Germline CDR1 is ENHRY and CDR2 is SYGVKD. V lost 4 bases, J lost 5 bases, and 4 bases stayed unmatched. The CDR3 spans 14 residues. In nucleotides, the CDR3 is TGTGCCATCAGTGCCGGGACAGGCGATCAGCCCCAGCATTTT. It yields the protein CAISAGTGDQPQHF.

The V gene is TRBV28, the J gene TRBJ2-3; 7 positions match TRBD2. The germline V gene encodes CDR1 MDHEN and CDR2 SYDVKM. This CDR3 has 15 amino acids. V was pared by 5 bases and J by 0 bases, with 5 bases of the junction left unmatched. CDR3 in amino acids: CASSAWGGSTDTQYF. Here the CDR3 DNA reads TGTGCCAGCAGTGCCTGGGGGGGTAGCACAGATACGCAGTATTTT. Drawing the rest from reference TRBV28 and TRBJ2-3, the complete variable domain is DVKVTQSSRYLVKRTGEKVFLECVQDMDHENMFWYRQDPGLGLRLIYFSYDVKMKEKGDIPEGYSVSREKKERFSLILESASTNQTSMYLCASSAWGGSTDTQYFGPGTRLTVL.

The sample holds a few counts of this clone. The chain joins TRBV7-9 to TRBJ1-1; D not resolved. The V end was cut by 5 bases, the J end by 1 base, with 14 bases between. Germline CDR1 SEHNR, CDR2 FQNEAQ (reference sequence). The CDR3 covers 15 residues. Here the CDR3 reads CASSPFMGENTEAFF. DNA for the CDR3: TGTGCCAGCAGCCCCTTCATGGGAGAGAACACTGAAGCTTTCTTT.

V is TRBV30 and J is TRBJ1-4; possible D gene TRBD1, 6 bases. This CDR3 spans 15 amino acids. Germline-derived CDR1 and CDR2 are GTSNPN and SVGIG (reference sequence). Trimming removed 0 bases from V and 11 bases from J, with 19 bases in between. The CDR3 DNA reads as TGTGCCTGGAGTGTAAGGCGGGCAGGGGCCGGGAAACTGTTTTTT. This translates into CAWSVRRAGAGKLFF.

This sequence joins TRBV28 and TRBJ1-1; TRBD1 matches 8 bases. CDR1 and CDR2 (germline): MDHEN, SYDVKM. Germline trimming cut 2 bases from V and 1 base from J; bases unmatched to any gene: 9. The CDR3 spans 17 residues. CDR3 residues: CASSLGTRGHQNTEAFF. As DNA, the CDR3 is TGTGCCAGCAGTTTAGGGACCAGGGGGCATCAGAACACTGAAGCTTTCTTT.

The chain carries TRBV9 and TRBJ2-3; 11 bases are a match to TRBD2. Germline lookup yields CDR1 SGDLS and CDR2 YYNGEE. The ends lost 3 bases at V and 6 bases at J; junction bases unmatched: 6. The CDR3 is 15 amino acids. This chain's CDR3 is CASSGLAGGGDTQYF. The CDR3 DNA is TGTGCCAGCAGCGGGCTAGCGGGAGGTGGGGATACGCAGTATTTT.

The chain recombines TRBV29-1 with TRBJ2-7, with 9 bases matching TRBD1. From germline, CDR1 is SQVTM and CDR2 ANQGSEA. J was trimmed by 0 bases and V by 4 bases; bases with no gene match: 4. The CDR3 extends over 14 amino acids. CDR3 nucleotide sequence: TGCAGCGTTGGGTTGACAGGGGGCTCCTACGAGCAGTACTTC. This codes for CSVGLTGGSYEQYF.

This chain uses TRBV5-1 with TRBJ1-1; possibly TRBD1 for D (5 bases). The germline V gene has CDR1 SGHRS and CDR2 YFSETQ. The CDR3 consists of 14 residues. The V gene lost 2 bases and the J gene lost 4 bases, with 12 bases spanning the gap. The CDR3 DNA reads as TGCGCCAGCAGCTTCCCCAGGGAAGGCACTGAAGCTTTCTTT. This encodes CASSFPREGTEAFF.

This sequence joins TRBV5-1 and TRBJ2-7; TRBD2 aligns across 12 bases. This CDR3 region has 14 residues. J gave up 4 bases and V 6 bases, and 5 bases lay outside the gene matches. The germline CDR1 and CDR2 sequences are SGHRS and YFSETQ. The CDR3 DNA is TGCGCCAGCACTTCGGGGACTAGCGGGTACGAGCAGTACTTC. Translating it yields CASTSGTSGYEQYF.

The gene calls are TRBV21-1 and TRBJ2-1; the D call of TRBD2 is as the table states it, not checked on the DNA. TRBV21-1 constitutes a pseudogene. The CDR3 consists of 19 residues. This CDR3 reads CASSKGTSGGGSSYNEQFF. The CDR3 region has the DNA TGTGCCAGCAGCAAAGGGACTAGCGGGGGGGGTTCCTCCTACAATGAGCAGTTCTTC.

A remark on this clone: Other DNA sequences in the same sample also yield this CDR3. The rearrangement links TRBV5-1 to TRBJ1-1; D gene ambiguous. Trimming removed 0 bases from V and 1 base from J, with 7 bases in between. CDR1 and CDR2 (germline): SGHRS, YFSETQ. The CDR3 runs 14 residues. The DNA for the CDR3 is TGCGCCAGCAGCTTGGGGGCCGCGAACACTGAAGCTTTCTTT. This sequence encodes CASSLGAANTEAFF.

The J gene is TRBJ1-6, the V gene TRBV27; the match to TRBD1 covers 7 bases. The ends lost 5 bases at V and 9 bases at J; junction bases unmatched: 1. CDR1 and CDR2 from the germline V gene are MNHEY and SMNVEV (reference sequence). The CDR3 extends over 12 amino acids. The CDR3 reads CASSTGVSPLHF. The CDR3 DNA is TGTGCCAGCAGTACAGGGGTTTCACCCCTCCACTTT.

The chain has TRBV10-1 and TRBJ2-3; 11 bases agree with TRBD1. Germline V lookup: CDR1 WNHNN, CDR2 SYGVQD (reference sequence). The V segment lost 4 bases and the J segment 5 bases; nucleotides outside the gene matches: 14. This CDR3 is built from 18 residues. CDR3 sequence: CASSVTPLGQGAVDTQYF. The CDR3 nucleotides read TGCGCCAGCAGTGTAACCCCTCTTGGACAGGGGGCCGTAGATACGCAGTATTTT.

The chain links TRBV27 to TRBJ2-1; D might be TRBD2 (5 bases). There are 13 residues in the CDR3. Germline CDR1 is MNHEY and CDR2 is SMNVEV (reference sequence). Deletions cut 2 bases from V and 8 bases from J, with 10 bases between. The CDR3 spells CASSLRARDEQFF. As DNA, the CDR3 is TGTGCCAGCAGTTTACGGGCGAGGGATGAGCAGTTCTTC.